One sample yielded the 32 T cell receptor beta chains listed below, sequenced in a study of shared clonotypes between healthy human individuals. Assay used: immunoSEQ multiplex PCR; TCRdb lists only in-frame clones, some missing. The sample carries 1,400,000 or so clones, approximately 98.5% recorded once. The sample was naive CD4+ T cells sorted from blood. Subset of the sample: CD45RA+ positively selected. These receptors were taken from a man aged 30 to 45 in good health.

V usage is TRBV5-4 and J usage is TRBJ1-2, with D possibly TRBD1 on 6 matching bases. Germline lookup yields CDR1 SGHNT and CDR2 YYREEE (reference sequence). The CDR3 sequence is 12 residues long. Trimming shortened V by 3 bases and J by 6 bases, and 9 bases separated the two germline ends. CDR3 bases: TGTGCCAGCAGCTCCGGACAGAATGGCTACACCTTC. Translated, it gives CASSSGQNGYTF.

This rearrangement joins TRBV21-1 to TRBJ2-7; TRBD2, the table's D call, was not compared with the DNA. TRBV21-1 is deemed a pseudogene. The CDR3 covers 19 residues. The CDR3 sequence is CASSARGLAGGPDPYEQYF. As DNA, the CDR3 is TGTGCCAGCAGCGCCCGGGGACTAGCGGGAGGCCCAGACCCCTACGAGCAGTACTTC.

The V gene is TRBV11-2, the J gene TRBJ2-2; D remains ambiguous. Deletions cut 0 bases from V and 0 bases from J, with 11 bases between. The CDR3 extends over 17 amino acids. Germline CDR1 reads SGHAT; CDR2 reads FQNNGV. In DNA, the CDR3 is TGTGCCAGCAGCTTAGATATACAGCCCTCGAACACCGGGGAGCTGTTTTTT. As protein: CASSLDIQPSNTGELFF. The complete variable domain, with remaining parts taken from reference TRBV11-2 and TRBJ2-2, reads EAGVAQSPRYKIIEKRQSVAFWCNPISGHATLYWYQQILGQGPKLLIQFQNNGVVDDSQLPKDRFSAERLKGVDSTLKIQPAKLEDSAVYLCASSLDIQPSNTGELFFGEGSRLTVL.

As for this clone: This specimen includes other DNA sequences encoding the same CDR3. The CDR3: CSVGEDRVYEQYF. The CDR3 nucleotides read TGCAGCGTTGGAGAGGACAGGGTCTACGAGCAGTACTTC. The chain carries TRBV29-1 and TRBJ2-7; 8 bases map to TRBD1. Germline values: CDR1 SQVTM, CDR2 ANQGSEA. Losses at the gene ends were 4 bases for V and 3 bases for J; bases not matched to a gene: 5. The CDR3 covers 13 residues.

J is TRBJ2-1 and V is TRBV7-9, with D possibly TRBD2 on 5 matching bases. The CDR3 has 16 residues. The germline V gene has CDR1 SEHNR and CDR2 FQNEAQ (reference sequence). The V gene lost 5 bases and the J gene lost 0 bases, with 14 bases spanning the gap. CDR3 sequence: CASSPGGLISYNEQFF. The CDR3 nucleotides read TGTGCCAGCAGCCCCGGTGGACTCATCTCCTACAATGAGCAGTTCTTC. Using reference TRBV7-9 and TRBJ2-1 for the parts outside the CDR3, the full variable domain is DTGVSQNPRHKITKRGQNVTFRCDPISEHNRLYWYRQTLGQGPEFLTYFQNEAQLEKSRLLSDRFSAERPKGSFSTLEIQRTEQGDSAMYLCASSPGGLISYNEQFFGPGTRLTVL.

The chain employs TRBV5-1 and TRBJ1-2, with 9 bases fitting TRBD1. V was pared by 2 bases and J by 8 bases, with 7 bases of the junction left unmatched. The CDR3 contains 14 residues. Germline V gene sequence: CDR1 SGHRS, CDR2 YFSETQ. The CDR3 loop reads CASSFPGQGKGYTF. CDR3 DNA sequence: TGCGCCAGCAGCTTCCCTGGACAGGGGAAAGGCTACACCTTC.

This chain links TRBV19 with TRBJ1-2; 9 positions agree with TRBD1. J was trimmed by 8 bases and V by 9 bases; bases with no gene match: 16. CDR1 is LNHDA, CDR2 SQIVND, per germline (reference sequence). CDR3 length equals 15 residues. DNA for the CDR3: TGTGCCAGCCTGGACAGGGGATTGTCGACGACGGGCTACACCTTC. This translates into CASLDRGLSTTGYTF. The whole variable domain, filled in from reference TRBV19 and TRBJ1-2, reads DGGITQSPKYLFRKEGQNVTLSCEQNLNHDAMYWYRQDPGQGLRLIYYSQIVNDFQKGDIAEGYSVSREKKESFPLTVTSAQKNPTAFYLCASLDRGLSTTGYTFGSGTRLTVV.

The chain employs TRBV9 and TRBJ2-3; no clear D. V dropped 2 bases and J dropped 2 bases, with 12 bases sitting between them. The length of the CDR3 is 15 residues. CDR1 is SGDLS and CDR2 is YYNGEE in the germline V gene. CDR3 protein: CASSVTTRNTDTQYF. CDR3 coding DNA: TGTGCCAGCAGCGTGACGACAAGAAACACAGATACGCAGTATTTT.

The V call is TRBV4-3, the J call TRBJ1-2; D ambiguous. CDR1 is LGHNA, CDR2 YSLEER, per germline. The CDR3 runs 17 residues. V shed 0 bases and J shed 0 bases, with 14 bases lying between them. CDR3 nucleotide sequence: TGCGCCAGCAGCCAAGAGGCTGAGGGTTGGGCTAACTATGGCTACACCTTC. This gives the protein CASSQEAEGWANYGYTF.

This clone appeared once. This specimen includes other DNA sequences encoding the same CDR3. V is TRBV7-8 and J is TRBJ2-3, with unresolved D. CDR1 and CDR2 from the germline V gene are SGHVS and FQNEAQ. Trimming cost V 3 bases and J 1 base, with 5 bases left between them. The CDR3 covers 13 residues. The CDR3 is CASSLGRTDTQYF. CDR3 nucleotides: TGTGCCAGCAGCTTGGGCCGCACAGATACGCAGTATTTT.

This clone occurred once. The identical CDR3 is also encoded by other nucleotide sequences in the sample. This rearrangement joins TRBV19 to TRBJ1-4; perhaps TRBD1 as D (5 bases). Trimming took 5 bases from V and 0 from J, leaving 7 bases between them. The length of the CDR3 is 14 residues. Germline CDR1 is LNHDA and CDR2 is SQIVND (reference sequence). This chain's CDR3 is CASSLGATNEKLFF. The DNA for the CDR3 is TGTGCCAGTAGTCTAGGGGCAACTAATGAAAAACTGTTTTTT.

The V call is TRBV7-9, the J call TRBJ2-7; 8 nucleotides agree with TRBD2. The V segment lost 5 bases and the J segment 0 bases; nucleotides outside the gene matches: 3. This CDR3 comprises 14 residues. Germline V gene data show CDR1 as SEHNR and CDR2 as FQNEAQ (reference sequence). CDR3 coding DNA: TGTGCCAGCAGCAAGGGACTAGACTCCTACGAGCAGTACTTC. Protein: CASSKGLDSYEQYF.

CDR3 region: CASSLWTSGSLASEQFF. The CDR3, as DNA: TGTGCCAGCAGTTTATGGACTAGCGGGAGTTTGGCAAGTGAGCAGTTCTTC. This rearrangement joins TRBV28 to TRBJ2-1; 12 bases fit TRBD2. Unmatched junction bases numbered 9, after V lost 0 bases and J lost 9 bases. This CDR3 spans 17 amino acids. CDR1 and CDR2 from the germline V gene are MDHEN and SYDVKM. The full variable domain, completed using reference TRBV28 and TRBJ2-1, is DVKVTQSSRYLVKRTGEKVFLECVQDMDHENMFWYRQDPGLGLRLIYFSYDVKMKEKGDIPEGYSVSREKKERFSLILESASTNQTSMYLCASSLWTSGSLASEQFFGPGTRLTVL.

J is TRBJ2-1 and V is TRBV27; no clear D. Trimming removed 2 bases at V and 4 bases at J, with 9 bases between. The CDR3 loop spans 14 amino acids. Germline V lookup: CDR1 MNHEY, CDR2 SMNVEV (reference sequence). The CDR3 is CASSLRLEYNEQFF. In DNA, the CDR3 is TGTGCCAGCAGTTTAAGGTTAGAGTACAATGAGCAGTTCTTC.

The rearrangement links TRBV28 to TRBJ1-3; weak D call: TRBD1 (5 bases). Trimming removed 1 base at V and 2 bases at J, with 18 bases between. The V gene's germline CDR1 is MDHEN and CDR2 SYDVKM. This CDR3 has 18 amino acids. The CDR3 DNA is TGTGCCAGCAGTTTATTCCCCTGGGGGGGAAGGACTGGAAACACCATATATTTT. Protein product: CASSLFPWGGRTGNTIYF.

This clone showed up just a few times. The J gene is TRBJ2-7, the V gene TRBV7-9; a possible D gene is TRBD1 (5 bases). The CDR3 is made up of 15 amino acids. Germline lookup yields CDR1 SEHNR and CDR2 FQNEAQ (reference sequence). Trimming removed 5 bases at V and 0 bases at J, with 14 bases between. CDR3 nucleotide sequence: TGTGCCAGCAGCCCCCAGACAGTGAGCTCCTACGAGCAGTACTTC. This sequence encodes CASSPQTVSSYEQYF.

The chain employs TRBV5-1 and TRBJ2-3; no firm D call. Deletions cut 2 bases from V and 4 bases from J, with 5 bases between. Germline V gene lookup returns CDR1 SGHRS and CDR2 YFSETQ. The CDR3 covers 12 residues. CDR3 region: CASSLLADTQYF. The DNA for the CDR3 is TGCGCCAGCAGCTTATTAGCAGATACGCAGTATTTT.

The gene calls are TRBV27 and TRBJ2-3; D remains ambiguous. In germline, CDR1 is MNHEY, CDR2 SMNVEV (reference sequence). The CDR3 runs to 15 residues. V lost 6 bases to trimming and J lost 5 bases, with 18 bases between them. The CDR3 bases are TGTGCCAGCAGCCCTCCGTTAAAGGGCCGAGATACGCAGTATTTT. Translating it yields CASSPPLKGRDTQYF.

The CDR3 sequence is CASRTGGASYEQYF. Written as DNA, the CDR3 is TGTGCCAGCAGGACGGGGGGTGCCTCCTACGAGCAGTACTTC. The rearrangement joins TRBV2 to TRBJ2-7, with 7 bases that match TRBD2. Unmatched junction bases numbered 5, after V lost 6 bases and J lost 0 bases. The CDR3 consists of 14 residues. The germline V gene has CDR1 SNHLY and CDR2 FYNNEI.

The V gene is TRBV27, the J gene TRBJ1-5; D is undetermined. This CDR3 contains 15 residues. CDR1 and CDR2 (germline): MNHEY, SMNVEV (reference sequence). Trimming took 6 bases from V and 0 from J, leaving 12 bases between them. DNA for the CDR3: TGTGCCAGCAGAGACGGCTACTATAGCAATCAGCCCCAGCATTTT. Translating it yields CASRDGYYSNQPQHF.

This clone has a single count. The chain combines TRBV7-9 with TRBJ2-5; possibly TRBD2 for D (7 bases). Germline CDR1 SEHNR, CDR2 FQNEAQ (reference sequence). Trimming pared 4 bases from V and 5 bases from J, leaving 14 bases between. The CDR3 loop spans 14 amino acids. The CDR3 loop is CASSSSGGTETQYF. Here the CDR3 DNA reads TGTGCCAGCAGCTCCTCGGGGGGCACGGAGACCCAGTACTTC.

Remarks on this clone: The same CDR3 can be traced to other DNA sequences in this sample. The V call is TRBV5-1, the J call TRBJ2-5; D possibly matches TRBD1 or TRBD2 (5 bases each). The length of the CDR3 is 13 residues. Trimming took 4 bases from V and 1 from J, leaving 8 bases between them. Germline V CDR1 and CDR2: SGHRS, YFSETQ. The CDR3 DNA reads as TGCGCCAGCAGCCTGGGACCCCAAGAGACCCAGTACTTC. Residues: CASSLGPQETQYF.

The rearrangement links TRBV7-8 to TRBJ1-1, with 11 bases that match TRBD1. With V trimmed by 2 bases and J by 3 bases, 2 bases remained unmatched. The length of the CDR3 is 15 residues. Germline lookup yields CDR1 SGHVS and CDR2 FQNEAQ. DNA for the CDR3: TGTGCCAGCAGCTTACGGACAGGGGGCTACACTGAAGCTTTCTTT. It is translated as CASSLRTGGYTEAFF.

This rearrangement joins TRBV18 to TRBJ1-2, with D unresolved. Germline V gene sequence: CDR1 KGHSH, CDR2 LQKENI. This CDR3 is 14 amino acids long. Between the trimmed V and J ends, which lost 5 bases and 3 bases, there was a span of 13 bases. The CDR3 region is CASSASQVDYGYTF. DNA of the CDR3: TGTGCCAGCTCAGCGTCTCAGGTCGACTATGGCTACACCTTC.

The CDR3 here is CASSLGQKNTEAFF. The CDR3 coding sequence is TGTGCCAGCAGTTTAGGGCAGAAAAACACTGAAGCTTTCTTT. V usage is TRBV28 and J usage is TRBJ1-1; D gene ambiguous. The V end lost 2 bases, the J end lost 2 bases, and 9 bases lay between the germline ends. Germline assignment: CDR1 MDHEN and CDR2 SYDVKM. The CDR3 loop spans 14 amino acids. Combining the CDR3 with reference TRBV28 and TRBJ1-1 gives the whole variable domain DVKVTQSSRYLVKRTGEKVFLECVQDMDHENMFWYRQDPGLGLRLIYFSYDVKMKEKGDIPEGYSVSREKKERFSLILESASTNQTSMYLCASSLGQKNTEAFFGQGTRLTVV.

J is TRBJ2-3 and V is TRBV5-4; 7 positions match TRBD2. Unmatched junction bases numbered 12, after V lost 5 bases and J lost 3 bases. The germline gives CDR1 SGHNT, CDR2 YYREEE (reference sequence). There are 16 residues in the CDR3. The CDR3, as DNA: TGTGCCAGCAGACCTGACTTCCTTAGCGGGACAGATACGCAGTATTTT. Its protein is CASRPDFLSGTDTQYF.

The V and J genes are TRBV9 and TRBJ2-7, with 10 bases that match TRBD2. V trimming: 0 bases; J trimming: 6 bases; junction bases outside the gene matches: 9. Germline CDR1 is SGDLS and CDR2 is YYNGEE. The CDR3 loop spans 16 amino acids. This CDR3 is CASSVAALAGDIEQYF. In DNA, the CDR3 is TGTGCCAGCAGCGTAGCGGCGCTAGCGGGAGATATCGAGCAGTACTTC.

The genes are TRBV5-1 and TRBJ1-4; 7 bases are shared with TRBD1. Germline values: CDR1 SGHRS, CDR2 YFSETQ. This CDR3 has 15 amino acids. J was trimmed by 7 bases and V by 6 bases; bases with no gene match: 12. The CDR3 loop reads CASTQTGLRGEKLFF. DNA of the CDR3: TGCGCCAGCACACAGACAGGGCTACGTGGTGAAAAACTGTTTTTT. Full variable domain (remainder filled in from reference TRBV5-1 and TRBJ1-4): KAGVTQTPRYLIKTRGQQVTLSCSPISGHRSVSWYQQTPGQGLQFLFEYFSETQRNKGNFPGRFSGRQFSNSRSEMNVSTLELGDSALYLCASTQTGLRGEKLFFGSGTQLSVL.

The V call is TRBV9, the J call TRBJ2-5, with 8 bases matching TRBD1. The CDR3 has 13 residues. Trimming at V came to 4 bases and at J to 5 bases, leaving 4 bases not matched to a gene. Germline-derived CDR1 and CDR2 are SGDLS and YYNGEE. CDR3 sequence: CASSSGGLETQYF. The CDR3 DNA follows: TGTGCCAGCAGCTCAGGGGGCTTGGAGACCCAGTACTTC.

This clone has a single count. The V and J genes are TRBV7-2 and TRBJ2-3; D uncertain. CDR1 and CDR2 (germline): SGHTA, FQGNSA. CDR3 length equals 13 residues. Trimming left V 3 bases short and J 1 base short, with 5 bases between. The CDR3 nucleotides are TGTGCCAGCAGCTTTGTGGGCACAGATACGCAGTATTTT. Encoded protein: CASSFVGTDTQYF.

The V gene is TRBV5-1, the J gene TRBJ2-1, with 9 bases aligning to TRBD1. V lost 0 bases to trimming and J lost 6 bases; unmatched junction nucleotides: 16. The CDR3 length is 19 residues. Germline values: CDR1 SGHRS, CDR2 YFSETQ. The CDR3 loop reads CASSLVGTGSLLAGNEQFF. The CDR3 DNA reads TGCGCCAGCAGCTTGGTGGGGACAGGGAGCCTGCTAGCCGGCAATGAGCAGTTCTTC.

The CDR3 region is CASSLVRGGEAFF. The CDR3 DNA sequence: TGTGCCAGCAGCTTAGTGAGGGGTGGGGAAGCTTTCTTT. This chain uses TRBV7-2 with TRBJ1-1; the D gene is possibly TRBD1 (5 bases). There are 13 residues in the CDR3. CDR1 and CDR2 from the germline V gene are SGHTA and FQGNSA. V lost 1 base and J lost 8, with 11 bases in between.